These T cell receptor beta chains were read from a single sample in a study of shared clonotypes between healthy human individuals. Repertoires were generated with immunoSEQ multiplex PCR, while TCRdb's copy carries only in-frame clones and drops some. Seen here are about a million clones, 77% observed once, and the top ten hold 0.85% to 1%. The sample taken for sequencing was memory CD4+ T cells from PBMCs. These TCRs come from a man between 18 and 35 years old in good health. Some clones in this sample may be carry-over from other donors' samples. CDR3s include the opening cysteine and the closing phenylalanine or tryptophan. D genes are given only for firm matches. Clone size is given for some rows only: seen once, a few or many times, or a class if the clone is expanded.

DNA	CDR3	size	V	J	D
TGTGCCAGCAGTATTCGACAACAATTTACAGATACGCAGTATTTT	CASSIRQQFTDTQYF	-	TRBV6-5	TRBJ2-3	-
TGCGCCAGCAGCCAAGATCCCTGGCAGGGAGGTTTGAACACTGAAGCTTTCTTT	CASSQDPWQGGLNTEAFF	-	TRBV4-1	TRBJ1-1	-
TGTGCCAGCAGCTTAGAGGGACTAGCGGGAGTAACTGGGGAGCTGTTTTTT	CASSLEGLAGVTGELFF	-	TRBV7-2	TRBJ2-2	TRBD2
TGTGCCAGCTCGTCCCTGGACAGTGCTTATACGCAGTATTTT	CASSSLDSAYTQYF	-	TRBV18	TRBJ2-3	-
TGTGCCAGCAGCTTGGCCCGAGCGGGAGGCTACGAGCAGTACTTC	CASSLARAGGYEQYF	-	TRBV5-4	TRBJ2-7	TRBD2
TGCGCCAGCAGCACAGGACACACAGATACGCAGTATTTT	CASSTGHTDTQYF	-	TRBV5-1	TRBJ2-3	-
TGTGCCAGTAGGAACACAGGGCATCAGCATTTT	CASRNTGHQHF	few	TRBV19	TRBJ1-5	-
TGTGCCAGCAGTTTACTCGACAGGGCTAACACCGGGGAGCTGTTTTTT	CASSLLDRANTGELFF	-	TRBV28	TRBJ2-2	TRBD1
TGTGCCATCAGTGAGTCGACTCGGACCTTAGGCCATGAAAAACTGTTTTTT	CAISESTRTLGHEKLFF	-	TRBV10-3	TRBJ1-4	-
TGTGCCAGCAGTTACGGACAGGGGGTTGGGGAGCAGTACTTC	CASSYGQGVGEQYF	-	TRBV6-6	TRBJ2-7	TRBD1
TGCGCCAGCAGTGGGGGGGGCGGGGGGAATCAGCCCCAGCATTTT	CASSGGGGGNQPQHF	-	TRBV10-2	TRBJ1-5	-
TGTGCCAGCAGCACAAGCCGGACAGGGGGCAAGGGCACTGAAGCTTTCTTT	CASSTSRTGGKGTEAFF	few	TRBV5-4	TRBJ1-1	TRBD1
TGTGCCAGCAGCTTGAGAGTCACTAGCACAGATACGCAGTATTTT	CASSLRVTSTDTQYF	-	TRBV9	TRBJ2-3	-
TGTGCCAGTAGTAAGACAGAAGACACCGGGGAGCTGTTTTTT	CASSKTEDTGELFF	-	TRBV19	TRBJ2-2	-
TGTGCCAGCAGCTTACTGGACACGGGGGCCTACGAGCAGTACTTC	CASSLLDTGAYEQYF	-	TRBV5-5	TRBJ2-7	-
TGTGCCAGCAGCTTAGTCGGAGGACAGAACTACGAGCAGTACTTC	CASSLVGGQNYEQYF	-	TRBV11-2	TRBJ2-7	-
TGCAGCGTTGGTCCGACACTGAATCAGCCCCAGCATTTT	CSVGPTLNQPQHF	few	TRBV29-1	TRBJ1-5	-
TGTGCCAGCAGCGTAGATGGGACTAGCAGGCGAGATGAGCAGTTCTTC	CASSVDGTSRRDEQFF	-	TRBV9	TRBJ2-1	TRBD2
TGTGCCAGCAGTTACGGGCCTAGCGGGTCTTACGAGCAGTACTTC	CASSYGPSGSYEQYF	-	TRBV6-5	TRBJ2-7	TRBD2
TGTGCCAGTAGGAAGGAGGGTCTAGGGAACACTGAAGCTTTCTTT	CASRKEGLGNTEAFF	-	TRBV19	TRBJ1-1	-
TGTGCCAGCAGCCTATCCTACAATGAGCAGTTCTTC	CASSLSYNEQFF	-	TRBV28	TRBJ2-1	-
TGTGCCAGCAGCTTGGACGTACGCTCCTACGAGCAGTACTTC	CASSLDVRSYEQYF	-	TRBV5-5	TRBJ2-7	-
TGTGCCAGCAGCCTCCCCGGCGACACAGGGTTGACTGAAGCTTTCTTT	CASSLPGDTGLTEAFF	-	TRBV14	TRBJ1-1	-
TGTGCCAGCACCGCGGGACAGGGGCTTTACGAGCAGTACTTC	CASTAGQGLYEQYF	-	TRBV2	TRBJ2-7	TRBD1
TGTGCCAGCAGCTCCCCGGACCGGATTTATGGCTACACCTTC	CASSSPDRIYGYTF	-	TRBV28	TRBJ1-2	-
TGCGCCAGCAGCCAAGAGCTACAGGGGGCATCAACCTACGAGCAGTACTTC	CASSQELQGASTYEQYF	-	TRBV4-3	TRBJ2-7	TRBD1
TGTGCCAGCAGCCAACTACAGAAGAACACTGAAGCTTTCTTT	CASSQLQKNTEAFF	-	TRBV4-2	TRBJ1-1	-
TGTGCCAGCAGTGAAAAGACAGGGGGCAACTATGGCTACACCTTC	CASSEKTGGNYGYTF	-	TRBV2	TRBJ1-2	TRBD1
TGCGCCACCCCCTGGGGGGATAGCAATCAGCCCCAGCATTTT	CATPWGDSNQPQHF	-	TRBV10-1	TRBJ1-5	-
TGTGCCAGCAGCTCCGGGACCTTCAATGAGCAGTTCTTC	CASSSGTFNEQFF	-	TRBV7-3	TRBJ2-1	-
TGTGCCAGCAGCAGCGGGAGCTACGAGCAGTACTTC	CASSSGSYEQYF	-	TRBV28	TRBJ2-7	TRBD2
TGTGCCAGCAGCTTAGGCGGTTCCGGGGAGCTGTTTTTT	CASSLGGSGELFF	few	TRBV11-3	TRBJ2-2	-
TGTGCCAGCAGTTTTTCCCGGGGAGGCACAGATACGCAGTATTTT	CASSFSRGGTDTQYF	few	TRBV28	TRBJ2-3	-
TGTGCCAGTAGTACTCAGGGGAGCTCCTACGAGCAGTACTTC	CASSTQGSSYEQYF	-	TRBV19	TRBJ2-7	-
TGTGCCAGCTCACTACAGTGGGCGGACCAAGAGACCCAGTACTTC	CASSLQWADQETQYF	once	TRBV18	TRBJ2-5	-
TGTGCCAGCAGGAAACCGGACAAGACCTGCACAGATACGCAGTATTTT	CASRKPDKTCTDTQYF	-	TRBV21-1	TRBJ2-3	-
TGCAGCGTTACTGACAGCGGGGAGACCCAGTACTTC	CSVTDSGETQYF	-	TRBV29-1	TRBJ2-5	-
TGTGCCAGCAGCACCGGGGGTGCGCGCGATGAGCAGTTCTTC	CASSTGGARDEQFF	-	TRBV7-2	TRBJ2-1	-
TGTGCCAGCAGCCAAGAGGGAGGCCTGAACACTGAAGCTTTCTTT	CASSQEGGLNTEAFF	-	TRBV4-2	TRBJ1-1	-
TGTGCCTGGAGTGGGGACCGGGCGGCAGATACGCAGTATTTT	CAWSGDRAADTQYF	-	TRBV30	TRBJ2-3	-
TGTGCCAGCAGCGGAGGTGGGGGCAGTAATGAAAAACTGTTTTTT	CASSGGGGSNEKLFF	once	TRBV28	TRBJ1-4	-
TGTGCCAGCAGCCCCGTGGAGGGTCGCTCCTACAATGAGCAGTTCTTC	CASSPVEGRSYNEQFF	few	TRBV7-3	TRBJ2-1	-